The T cell receptor (beta chain) under discussion was sequenced for a study of blood T cell repertoires in COVID-19. The table came from immunoSEQ multiplex PCR; TCRdb's copy has only in-frame clones and leaves some out. The table lists 260,000 or so clones, about 91% of them singletons. This CDR3 spans 15 amino acids. Trimming pared 5 bases from V and 0 bases from J, leaving 11 bases between. Germline CDR1 SGHTA, CDR2 FQGNSA. The receptor was derived from a woman aged 25 to 39 with acute COVID-19. The chain combines TRBV7-2 with TRBJ1-3; D call uncertain. Sequenced: PBMCs or T cells enriched from blood (not recorded which). CDR3 DNA: TGTGCCAGCAGCAATCCGGGATTCTCTGGAAACACCATATATTTT. Protein sequence: CASSNPGFSGNTIYF.